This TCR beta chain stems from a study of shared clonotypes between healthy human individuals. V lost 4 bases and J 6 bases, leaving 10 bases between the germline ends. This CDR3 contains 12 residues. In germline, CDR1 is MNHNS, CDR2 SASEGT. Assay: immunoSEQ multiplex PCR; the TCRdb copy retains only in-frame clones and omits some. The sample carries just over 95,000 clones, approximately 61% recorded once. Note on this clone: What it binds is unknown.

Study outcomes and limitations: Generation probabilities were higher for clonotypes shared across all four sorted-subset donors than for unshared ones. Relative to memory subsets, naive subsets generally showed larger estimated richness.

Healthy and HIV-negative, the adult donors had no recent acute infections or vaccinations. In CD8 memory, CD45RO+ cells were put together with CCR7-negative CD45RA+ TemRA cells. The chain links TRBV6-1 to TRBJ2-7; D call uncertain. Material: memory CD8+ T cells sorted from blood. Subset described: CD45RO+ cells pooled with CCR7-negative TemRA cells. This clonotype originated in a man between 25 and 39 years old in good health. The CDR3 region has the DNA TGTGCCAGCAGTGCCCACTCCGCCGAGCAGTACTTC. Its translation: CASSAHSAEQYF.